The sequence of this T cell receptor beta chain was determined in a study of patients and donors after allogeneic stem cell transplantation. Germline V gives CDR1 SQVTM, CDR2 ANQGSEA. The V and J ends lost 4 bases and 0 bases respectively, with 9 bases between them. This CDR3 region has 13 residues. TCRdb reanalysed the RT-PCR reads using MiXCR and keeps one entry per CDR3 protein. The data show about 34,000 distinct CDR3 sequences, with about two fifths seen just once and more than 65% held by the top ten. This clonotype has a handful of counts. This chain links TRBV29-1 with TRBJ1-2; D ambiguous. The sequencing input was blood, either unsorted or a sorted T cell fraction (not recorded which). The sequence was obtained from a human donor who was either an allogeneic HSCT recipient or a stem cell or donor lymphocyte infusion donor (not recorded which). It is not recorded whose cells these are; they may come from a transplant donor. In DNA, the CDR3 is TGCAGCGTTGCGGGAAGTTCTAACTATGGCTACACCTTC. The encoded protein is CSVAGSSNYGYTF.